This T cell receptor beta chain was identified during a study of OX40 agonist ivuxolimab in advanced cancers. Study-level results: Among T cells, CD8+ cells averaged more expanded clones than CD4+ cells.

A single count supports this clone. Its antigen is not known. V shed 6 bases and J shed 4 bases, with 7 bases lying between them. The CDR3 consists of 11 residues. Germline V gene lookup returns CDR1 SNHLY and CDR2 FYNNEI. The protocol was immunoSEQ multiplex PCR, while the TCRdb copy is restricted to in-frame clones and leaves out a portion. The sample has 65,000 to 95,000 clones; approximately 88% are singletons. Blood draws occurred at baseline, cycle 4 day 1, and cycle 7 day 1. The clonotype comes from an adult with an advanced solid tumor such as melanoma, head and neck, liver or kidney cancer. The chain recombines TRBV2 with TRBJ2-7; D is ambiguous. The sample was CD4+ or CD8+ T cells sorted from blood, taken in a trial of the OX40 agonist ivuxolimab. The CDR3 sequence is CASRGLYEQYF. For the CDR3, the DNA is TGTGCCAGCAGGGGCCTTTACGAGCAGTACTTC.